This T cell receptor (beta chain) came from a study of T-cell reconstitution after alpha-beta-depleted transplantation in children (dated by TCRdb to about 2016). Context from the whole study: The study quantitatively tracked T-cell immune reconstitution after TCRalphabeta/CD19-depleted allogeneic hematopoietic cell transplantation in children using TCR repertoire profiling. Overall results and qualifications from the work: In some patients, high TCRbeta diversity at day 60 was attributed to recipient T cells and intrathymic progenitors that had survived conditioning. Over the following months the frequencies of hyperexpanded clones went down, and after one year T-cell counts and TCRbeta diversity were mostly credited to newly produced T cells. About two months after transplant, the apparently early recovery of alphabetaT-cell counts reportedly depended on just several hundred clones that had expanded rapidly and came from non-depleted graft cells.

Points on this clonotype: What antigen it recognizes has not been identified. Per-nucleotide qualities are absent, and no much larger clonotype sits a single base away.

Looking up the germline V gene (reference sequence) yields CDR1 DFQATT and CDR2 SNEGSKA. The CDR3 has 14 amino acids, counting the end cysteine and phenylalanine. The sequence is cut down to CDR3 DNA, 42 bases in frame from base 1. The trim is 5 bases for V and 3 bases for J, with a gap of 16 bases between the germline ends. Libraries were constructed by PCR. Sequencing relied on an Illumina HiSeq 2500. To normalize quantification of the TCRbeta repertoire, the TCR libraries were built with molecular barcoding that relied on unique molecular identifiers. In TCRdb, the public reads were trimmed at Q25 with fastp and aligned with MiXCR, with productive beta chains retained. Every entry covers one CDR3 protein and lists the most common genes and DNA from its rows. This sample gives around 960,000 distinct CDR3 sequences in total; roughly 29% of them show up just once. About 28% of the sample goes to the ten largest clones.

Taken with the paper, the label for treatment or condition translates to: allogeneic hematopoietic cell transplantation with graft depleted of TCRalphabeta T cells and CD19 B cells. TCRalphabeta/CD19-depleted allogeneic hematopoietic cell grafts were given to the transplant recipients, all of whom were children. Here the chain combines TRBV20-1 and TRBJ2-5; TRBD1 could be the D gene, as 6 bases match. This material consisted of PBMCs, mostly from graft donor cells, taken 360 days after TCRalphabeta/CD19-depleted stem cell transplant. The TCR originated in a boy younger than two who had a stem cell transplant for SCID, so the T cells may come from the graft donor. The encoded CDR3 is CSAVTGTRKETQYF. The DNA reads TGCAGTGCTGTCACCGGGACACGCAAAGAGACCCAGTACTTC.